The present TCR beta chain was sequenced within a study of T cells in Graves' hyperthyroidism and ophthalmopathy. Across the whole study: Staff took peripheral blood when the initial diagnosis was made, before any treatment began. Study observations and caveats: Most thyroid clonotypes with frequency above 0.001 were detected in blood.

This clonotype was counted between two and nine times. Its target is not known. From RNA transcripts, TCR beta CDR3 regions were amplified. Researchers ran a first-round RT-PCR on the TCR CDR3 using the HTBI primer set. TCRdb redid the calling of the multiplex PCR reads with MiXCR, one entry per CDR3 protein. This table has 620,000 or so distinct CDR3 sequences, around 13% appearing once. V lost 3 bases to trimming and J lost 1 base; unmatched junction nucleotides: 10. CDR3 length: 19 residues. Germline values: CDR1 KGHSH, CDR2 LQKENI. In making diagnoses, clinical symptoms, serum thyroxine and TRAb, thyroid ultrasound and orbital computed tomography were all used.

The sequenced material came from blood. V gene TRBV18 combines with J gene TRBJ2-3; the match to TRBD2 covers 13 bases. The TCR originated in a woman in her 50s with Graves' ophthalmopathy. The CDR3 protein is CASSPIPGTSGTRTDTQYF. The DNA of the CDR3 is TGTGCCAGCTCACCCATACCCGGGACTAGCGGGACTCGCACAGATACGCAGTATTTT.